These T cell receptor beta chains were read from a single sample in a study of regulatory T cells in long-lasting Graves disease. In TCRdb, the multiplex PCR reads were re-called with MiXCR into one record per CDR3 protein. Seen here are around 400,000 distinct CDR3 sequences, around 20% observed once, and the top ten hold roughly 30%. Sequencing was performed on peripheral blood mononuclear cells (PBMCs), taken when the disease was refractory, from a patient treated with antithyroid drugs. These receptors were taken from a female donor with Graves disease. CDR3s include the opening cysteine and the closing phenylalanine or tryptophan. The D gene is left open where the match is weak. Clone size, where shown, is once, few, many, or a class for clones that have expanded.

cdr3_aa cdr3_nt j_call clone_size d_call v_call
CASSLGPRAPGELFF TGTGCCAGCAGCCTCGGGCCCCGAGCCCCCGGGGAGCTGTTTTTT TRBJ2-2 few NA TRBV6-1
CAWRRDRGYEQYF TGTGCCTGGAGAAGGGACAGGGGCTACGAGCAGTACTTC TRBJ2-7 few TRBD1 TRBV30
CASRTAPSYEQYF TGTGCCAGCAGGACGGCCCCCTCCTACGAGCAGTACTTC TRBJ2-7 many NA TRBV7-8
CASSYRVDSYEQYF TGTGCCAGCAGCTATAGGGTCGACTCCTACGAGCAGTACTTC TRBJ2-7 NA NA TRBV5-6
CASSYSNRGEKLFF TGTGCCAGCAGTTACAGTAACCGAGGGGAAAAACTGTTTTTT TRBJ1-4 many NA TRBV2
CSASREHTGELFF TGCAGTGCCAGCAGGGAGCACACCGGGGAGCTGTTTTTT TRBJ2-2 few NA TRBV20-1
CASSLTGTPTDTQYF TGTGCCAGCAGTTTAACCGGGACCCCCACAGATACGCAGTATTTT TRBJ2-3 NA NA TRBV28
CASSPGGRFNEKLFF TGTGCCAGCAGCCCTGGAGGACGGTTTAATGAAAAACTGTTTTTT TRBJ1-4 few NA TRBV6-1
CAQQDQANTGELFF TGTGCCCAACAAGACCAGGCGAACACCGGGGAGCTGTTTTTT TRBJ2-2 few NA TRBV30
CASSPGRGASYEQYF TGTGCCAGCTCACCAGGCAGGGGCGCCTCCTACGAGCAGTACTTC TRBJ2-7 NA NA TRBV18
CASSLALTAIANTGELFF TGTGCCAGCAGCTTAGCTCTTACGGCTATAGCGAACACCGGGGAGCTGTTTTTT TRBJ2-2 few NA TRBV7-2
CASTPGPGQNYGYTF TGCGCCAGCACCCCTGGCCCGGGACAGAACTATGGCTACACCTTC TRBJ1-2 NA TRBD1 TRBV5-1
CASSVSRQGSYEQYF TGTGCCAGTAGTGTCTCGAGACAGGGTTCCTACGAGCAGTACTTC TRBJ2-7 NA TRBD1 TRBV19